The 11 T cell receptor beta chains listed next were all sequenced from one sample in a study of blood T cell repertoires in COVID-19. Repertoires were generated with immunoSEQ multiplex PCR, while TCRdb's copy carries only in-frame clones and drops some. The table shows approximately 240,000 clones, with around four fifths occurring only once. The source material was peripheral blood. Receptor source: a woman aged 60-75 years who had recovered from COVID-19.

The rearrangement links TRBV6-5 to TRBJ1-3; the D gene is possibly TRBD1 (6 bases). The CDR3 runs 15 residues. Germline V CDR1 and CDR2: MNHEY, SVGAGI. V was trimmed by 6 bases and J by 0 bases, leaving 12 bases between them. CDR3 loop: CASRITGSSGNTIYF. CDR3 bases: TGTGCCAGCAGAATTACAGGGAGCTCTGGAAACACCATATATTTT.

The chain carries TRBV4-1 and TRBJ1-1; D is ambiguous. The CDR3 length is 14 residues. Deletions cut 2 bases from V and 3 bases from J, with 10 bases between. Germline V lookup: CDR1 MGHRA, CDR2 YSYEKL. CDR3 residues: CASSQYDQDTEAFF. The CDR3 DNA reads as TGCGCCAGCAGCCAATACGACCAGGACACTGAAGCTTTCTTT.

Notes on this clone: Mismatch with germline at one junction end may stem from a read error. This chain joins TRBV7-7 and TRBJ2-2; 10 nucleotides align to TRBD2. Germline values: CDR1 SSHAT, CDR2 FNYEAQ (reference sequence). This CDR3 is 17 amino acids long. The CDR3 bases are TGTGCTAGCAGCTTCGATACTAGCGGGGCCACCACCGGGGAGCTGTTTTTT. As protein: CASSFDTSGATTGELFF.

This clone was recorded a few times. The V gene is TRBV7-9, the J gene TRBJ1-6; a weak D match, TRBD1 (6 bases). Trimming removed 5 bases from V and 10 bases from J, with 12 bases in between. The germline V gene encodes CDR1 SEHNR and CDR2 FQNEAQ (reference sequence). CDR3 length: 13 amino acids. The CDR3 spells CASSADRESPLHF. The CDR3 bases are TGTGCCAGCAGCGCGGACAGAGAGTCACCCCTCCACTTT.

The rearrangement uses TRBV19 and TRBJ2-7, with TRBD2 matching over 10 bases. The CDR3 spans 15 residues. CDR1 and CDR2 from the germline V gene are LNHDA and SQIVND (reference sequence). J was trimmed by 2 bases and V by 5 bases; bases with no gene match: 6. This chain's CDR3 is CASSVAGGPTYEQYF. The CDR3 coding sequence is TGTGCCAGTAGTGTAGCGGGGGGCCCTACCTACGAGCAGTACTTC.

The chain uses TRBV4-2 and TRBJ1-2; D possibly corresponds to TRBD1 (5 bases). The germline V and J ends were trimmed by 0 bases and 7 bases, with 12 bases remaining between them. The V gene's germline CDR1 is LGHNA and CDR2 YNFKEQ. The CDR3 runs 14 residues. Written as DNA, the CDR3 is TGTGCCAGCAGCCAAGAAACAGGCTATGGTGGCTACACCTTC. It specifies CASSQETGYGGYTF.

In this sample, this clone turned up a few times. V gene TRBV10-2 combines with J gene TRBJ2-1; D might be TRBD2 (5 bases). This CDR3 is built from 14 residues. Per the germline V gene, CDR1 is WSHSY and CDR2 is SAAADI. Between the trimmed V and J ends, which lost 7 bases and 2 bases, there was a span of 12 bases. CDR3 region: CASNGNGAYNEQFF. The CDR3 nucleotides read TGCGCCAGCAATGGTAACGGGGCCTACAATGAGCAGTTCTTC.

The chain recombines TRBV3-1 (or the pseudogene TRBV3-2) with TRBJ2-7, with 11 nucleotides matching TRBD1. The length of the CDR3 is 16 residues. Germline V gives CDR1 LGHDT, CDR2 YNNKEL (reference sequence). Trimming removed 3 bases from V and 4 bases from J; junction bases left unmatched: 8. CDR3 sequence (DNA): TGTGCCAGCAGCCACGCAGGACAGGGGGCGGAATACGAGCAGTACTTC. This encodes CASSHAGQGAEYEQYF.

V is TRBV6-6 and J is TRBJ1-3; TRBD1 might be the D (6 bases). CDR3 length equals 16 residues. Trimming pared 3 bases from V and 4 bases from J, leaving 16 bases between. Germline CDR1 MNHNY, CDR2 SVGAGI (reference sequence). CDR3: CASSYSWGGGGNTIYF. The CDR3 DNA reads TGTGCCAGCAGTTATTCGTGGGGAGGGGGGGGAAACACCATATATTTT.

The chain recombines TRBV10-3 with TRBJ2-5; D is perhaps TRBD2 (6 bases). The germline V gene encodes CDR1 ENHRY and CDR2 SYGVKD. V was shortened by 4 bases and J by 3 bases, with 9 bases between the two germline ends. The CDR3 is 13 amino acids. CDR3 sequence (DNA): TGTGCCATCAGTGTAAAGCGGGAAGAGACCCAGTACTTC. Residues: CAISVKREETQYF.

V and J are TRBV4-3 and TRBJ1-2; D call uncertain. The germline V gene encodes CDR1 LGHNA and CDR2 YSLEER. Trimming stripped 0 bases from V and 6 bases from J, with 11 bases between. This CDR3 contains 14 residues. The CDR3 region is CASSQDAAEDGYTF. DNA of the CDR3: TGCGCCAGCAGCCAAGACGCCGCAGAGGATGGCTACACCTTC.